Listed here are 28 T cell receptor beta chains from one sample, sequenced in a study of T-cell reconstitution after alpha-beta-depleted transplantation in children. TCRbeta library construction was performed incorporating unique molecular identifiers. One entry per CDR3 protein, called by TCRdb with MiXCR from the PCR reads. The table has approximately 47,000 distinct CDR3 sequences, 52% seen once. This material consisted of peripheral blood, taken before TCRalphabeta/CD19-depleted stem cell transplant. Source of these receptors: a boy in the first two years of life with SCID, due to receive a stem cell transplant.

The rearrangement links TRBV7-2 to TRBJ2-7, with 7 bases lining up with TRBD1. In germline, CDR1 is SGHTA, CDR2 FQGNSA. V was clipped by 2 bases and J by 0 bases; unmatched bases: 4. CDR3 size: 15 residues. CDR3 sequence: CASSLRQGSSYEQYF. CDR3 in DNA: TGTGCCAGCAGCTTACGACAGGGCAGCTCCTACGAGCAGTACTTC.

The chain is built from TRBV6-5 and TRBJ2-3, with TRBD2 matching 7 bases. The ends lost 2 bases at V and 6 bases at J; junction bases unmatched: 5. From germline, CDR1 is MNHEY and CDR2 SVGAGI. This CDR3 contains 14 residues. The DNA for the CDR3 is TGTGCCAGCAGTTACGCGGGGGAGATGGATACGCAGTATTTT. This encodes CASSYAGEMDTQYF.

The gene calls are TRBV7-9 and TRBJ1-2; D ambiguous. The CDR3 covers 13 residues. Trimming left V 9 bases short and J 2 bases short, with 13 bases between. Germline V gene lookup returns CDR1 SEHNR and CDR2 FQNEAQ (reference sequence). In DNA, the CDR3 is TGTGCCAGTCAAGCTTTAGGGAACTATGGCTACACCTTC. Translated: CASQALGNYGYTF. The full variable domain, its missing parts supplied by reference TRBV7-9 and TRBJ1-2, is DTGVSQNPRHKITKRGQNVTFRCDPISEHNRLYWYRQTLGQGPEFLTYFQNEAQLEKSRLLSDRFSAERPKGSFSTLEIQRTEQGDSAMYLCASQALGNYGYTFGSGTRLTVV.

Here the CDR3 reads CSARGEGVTEAFF. In DNA form, the CDR3 reads TGCAGTGCCCGAGGCGAGGGAGTGACTGAAGCTTTCTTT. The chain is built from TRBV20-1 and TRBJ1-1; D call uncertain. Trimming cost V 6 bases and J 5 bases, with 16 bases left between them. Germline values: CDR1 DFQATT, CDR2 SNEGSKA (reference sequence). The CDR3 is 13 residues long.

The chain joins TRBV4-1 to TRBJ2-1; the D gene is possibly TRBD1 (5 bases). This CDR3 has 15 amino acids. V lost 1 base and J 2 bases, leaving 9 bases between the germline ends. The germline V gene has CDR1 MGHRA and CDR2 YSYEKL. The CDR3 spells CASSQAGKAYNEQFF. Written as DNA, the CDR3 is TGCGCCAGCAGCCAAGCAGGGAAAGCCTACAATGAGCAGTTCTTC.

The sample holds a few counts of this clonotype. This rearrangement joins TRBV6-1 to TRBJ1-2; 7 positions match TRBD1. The CDR3 runs to 13 residues. In germline, CDR1 is MNHNS, CDR2 SASEGT. V dropped 8 bases and J dropped 3; count of bases not matched to a gene: 6. CDR3 amino acids: CASYITGDYGYTF. The CDR3 nucleotides are TGTGCCAGCTACATTACAGGGGACTATGGCTACACCTTC.

V gene TRBV5-4 combines with J gene TRBJ1-1; D perhaps matches TRBD1 (5 bases). The CDR3 spans 13 residues. Per germline, CDR1 SGHNT and CDR2 YYREEE (reference sequence). The V and J ends lost 5 bases and 1 base respectively, with 9 bases between them. CDR3 region: CASSPTGNTEAFF. The CDR3 DNA is TGTGCCAGCAGTCCCACAGGGAACACTGAAGCTTTCTTT.

This clonotype occurred a few times. CDR3: CASNRGGTDTQYF. The DNA of the CDR3 is TGCGCCAGCAACAGGGGGGGGACAGATACGCAGTATTTT. The chain has TRBV5-1 and TRBJ2-3, with D possibly TRBD1 on 8 matching bases. The V and J ends lost 6 bases and 3 bases respectively, with 11 bases between them. Germline V gives CDR1 SGHRS, CDR2 YFSETQ. This CDR3 has 13 amino acids.

The CDR3 sequence: CSAREGTSGADTQYF. CDR3 nucleotide sequence: TGCAGTGCTAGAGAGGGGACTAGCGGGGCAGATACGCAGTATTTT. The chain joins TRBV20-1 to TRBJ2-3, with TRBD2 matching 13 bases. The CDR3 sequence is 15 residues long. CDR1 is DFQATT and CDR2 is SNEGSKA in the germline V gene (reference sequence). J gave up 4 bases and V 0 bases, and 1 base lay outside the gene matches.

The chain carries TRBV5-1 and TRBJ2-7; 10 bases align to TRBD2. Per germline, CDR1 SGHRS and CDR2 YFSETQ. The CDR3 runs to 17 residues. The V gene end was trimmed by 4 bases and the J gene end by 6 bases; junction bases not matched to a gene: 16. CDR3 in DNA: TGCGCCAGCAGCCCCGCCCGAGCTAGCGGGGGTGTTCTCGAGCAGTACTTC. Translation: CASSPARASGGVLEQYF.

The V and J genes are TRBV5-1 and TRBJ1-3; D gene uncertain. This CDR3 is 14 amino acids long. CDR1 is SGHRS, CDR2 YFSETQ, per germline. V lost 0 bases and J lost 0, with 4 bases in between. The CDR3 is CASSLAPSGNTIYF. DNA for the CDR3: TGCGCCAGCAGCTTGGCCCCCTCTGGAAACACCATATATTTT.

This rearrangement joins TRBV20-1 to TRBJ1-3, with 7 bases identical to TRBD1. The V segment lost 3 bases and the J segment 4 bases; nucleotides outside the gene matches: 0. Germline V gene sequence: CDR1 DFQATT, CDR2 SNEGSKA (reference sequence). The CDR3 extends over 12 amino acids. The CDR3 DNA follows: TGCAGTGCTAGGACAGGGGGAAACACCATATATTTT. As protein: CSARTGGNTIYF.

This clonotype was seen more than once but under ten times. The chain joins TRBV6-2 or TRBV6-3 to TRBJ2-3; D perhaps matches TRBD2 (6 bases). The CDR3 contains 14 residues. Looked up from germline, CDR1 is MNHEY and CDR2 is SVGEGT. Trimming cost V 10 bases and J 4 bases, with 18 bases left between them. The chain's CDR3 is CAISPGGAPDTQYF. DNA of the CDR3: TGTGCCATCTCTCCGGGCGGGGCCCCAGATACGCAGTATTTT.

On this clonotype: A much larger clone sits a single nucleotide away, making a read error possible. The chain employs TRBV3-1 and TRBJ1-6; D call uncertain. The CDR3 covers 17 residues. Germline values: CDR1 LGHDT, CDR2 YNNKEL (reference sequence). With 7 bases removed from V and 0 bases from J, the gap between germline ends came to 16 bases. The CDR3: CASTRTRPSSYNSPLHF. The DNA for the CDR3 is TGTGCCAGCACCCGAACGCGGCCGAGCTCCTATAATTCACCCCTCCACTTT.

This clonotype was seen a handful of times. The chain carries TRBV7-2 and TRBJ2-7; D might be TRBD2 (5 bases). Germline-derived CDR1 and CDR2 are SGHTA and FQGNSA. This CDR3 is built from 13 residues. Between the trimmed V and J ends, which lost 5 bases and 2 bases, there was a span of 10 bases. This CDR3 reads CASSPAAPYEQYF. The CDR3 bases are TGTGCCAGCAGCCCAGCGGCCCCCTACGAGCAGTACTTC.

The chain joins TRBV28 to TRBJ2-7; 7 bases fit TRBD1. Germline V CDR1 and CDR2: MDHEN, SYDVKM. Trimming cost V 3 bases and J 2 bases; bases outside gene matches: 1. The CDR3 runs 13 residues. CDR3 protein: CASSFQGAYEQYF. The CDR3 nucleotides read TGTGCCAGCAGTTTCCAGGGGGCCTACGAGCAGTACTTC. Complete variable domain (other parts from reference TRBV28 and TRBJ2-7): DVKVTQSSRYLVKRTGEKVFLECVQDMDHENMFWYRQDPGLGLRLIYFSYDVKMKEKGDIPEGYSVSREKKERFSLILESASTNQTSMYLCASSFQGAYEQYFGPGTRLTVT.

The chain couples TRBV20-1 to TRBJ2-5; D may correspond to TRBD1 or TRBD2 (5 bases each). TRBJ2-7 matches the DNA end more closely, so the J call is doubtful. Germline V gene lookup returns CDR1 DFQATT and CDR2 SNEGSKA (reference sequence). The CDR3 is 14 amino acids. In DNA, the CDR3 is TGCAGTGCCAGGCATCGAGGGGTAATCAACGAGCAGTACTTC. It is translated as CSARHRGVINEQYF.

V usage is TRBV14 and J usage is TRBJ2-3; D not resolved. There are 11 residues in the CDR3. In germline, CDR1 is SGHDN, CDR2 FVKESK. V lost 1 base to trimming and J lost 6 bases, with 2 bases between them. As DNA, the CDR3 is TGTGCCAGCAGCCAAGGGGATACGCAGTATTTT. It encodes CASSQGDTQYF.

The rearrangement links TRBV7-9 to TRBJ2-3; D ambiguous. Trimming shortened V by 5 bases and J by 2 bases, and 17 bases separated the two germline ends. The CDR3 is 16 residues long. The germline CDR1 and CDR2 sequences are SEHNR and FQNEAQ (reference sequence). CDR3 residues: CASSTQRELNTDTQYF. For the CDR3, the DNA is TGTGCCAGCAGCACTCAACGTGAGCTAAACACAGATACGCAGTATTTT.

The chain couples TRBV15 to TRBJ1-1; D is ambiguous. The V end lost 4 bases, the J end lost 0 bases, and 18 bases lay between the germline ends. The CDR3 runs 17 residues. CDR1 LNHNV and CDR2 YYDKDF come from the germline V gene (reference sequence). CDR3 amino acids: CATSTPRIQDMNTEAFF. The CDR3 DNA sequence: TGTGCCACCAGCACGCCTCGAATTCAGGATATGAACACTGAAGCTTTCTTT.

The chain links TRBV7-2 to TRBJ2-2; D might be TRBD1 (6 bases). The CDR3 is made up of 14 amino acids. V was clipped by 3 bases and J by 7 bases, with 12 bases between them. Germline V gene sequence: CDR1 SGHTA, CDR2 FQGNSA. The CDR3 spells CASSFGQSGGELFF. For the CDR3, the DNA is TGTGCCAGCAGCTTTGGACAGTCGGGCGGGGAGCTGTTTTTT.

V is TRBV20-1 and J is TRBJ2-5, with 16 positions matching TRBD2. The V gene end was trimmed by 6 bases and the J gene end by 5 bases; junction bases not matched to a gene: 3. The CDR3 totals 14 residues. CDR1 and CDR2 (germline): DFQATT, SNEGSKA (reference sequence). CDR3 nucleotides: TGCAGTGCGGGACTAGCGGGGGGGACGGAGACCCAGTACTTC. Translating gives CSAGLAGGTETQYF.

This clonotype was seen only a few times. J is TRBJ1-5 and V is TRBV7-9; the match to TRBD1 covers 9 bases. CDR1 and CDR2 (germline): SEHNR, FQNEAQ (reference sequence). V gave up 5 bases and J gave up 6 bases; unmatched junction bases: 2. This CDR3 is built from 13 residues. CDR3 sequence: CASSGQGLQPQHF. The CDR3 DNA sequence: TGTGCCAGCAGCGGACAGGGGCTTCAGCCCCAGCATTTT.

The rearrangement uses TRBV5-1 and TRBJ2-5; 15 bases are shared with TRBD2. Germline V gene sequence: CDR1 SGHRS, CDR2 YFSETQ. V trimming: 4 bases; J trimming: 6 bases; junction bases outside the gene matches: 7. This CDR3 spans 16 amino acids. CDR3: CASSPGTSGGKQTQYF. The CDR3 DNA follows: TGCGCCAGCAGCCCAGGGACTAGCGGGGGGAAGCAGACCCAGTACTTC.

The J gene is TRBJ2-7, the V gene TRBV3-1; no reliable D call. The CDR3 has 12 amino acids. V was trimmed by 1 base and J by 3 bases, leaving 4 bases between them. Germline V gene data show CDR1 as LGHDT and CDR2 as YNNKEL (reference sequence). The CDR3 nucleotides read TGTGCCAGCAGCCAAGGCTACTACGAGCAGTACTTC. Translation: CASSQGYYEQYF.

The genes are TRBV11-2 and TRBJ2-5; 7 bases align to TRBD2. Germline assignment: CDR1 SGHAT and CDR2 FQNNGV. J lost 6 bases, V lost 5 bases, and 18 bases had no gene match. This CDR3 has 17 residues. The CDR3 coding sequence is TGTGCCAGCAGCCCACGCCCGCTCCGGGAGGCGCAAAAGACCCAGTACTTC. Its protein is CASSPRPLREAQKTQYF.

The chain couples TRBV20-1 to TRBJ1-3; D unclear. The CDR3 loop spans 14 amino acids. The V gene's germline CDR1 is DFQATT and CDR2 SNEGSKA (reference sequence). V was pared by 0 bases and J by 1 base, with 7 bases between. For the CDR3, the DNA is TGCAGTGCTAGAGAAATTTCTTCTGGAAACACCATATATTTT. Protein sequence: CSAREISSGNTIYF.

V usage is TRBV5-6 and J usage is TRBJ2-2; weak D call: TRBD2 (6 bases). CDR1 and CDR2 (germline): SGHDT, YYEEEE. The CDR3 sequence is 15 residues long. The V gene lost 2 bases and the J gene lost 2 bases, with 10 bases spanning the gap. The CDR3 is CASSFGGTNTGELFF. The CDR3, as DNA: TGTGCCAGCAGCTTCGGAGGGACCAACACCGGGGAGCTGTTTTTT.